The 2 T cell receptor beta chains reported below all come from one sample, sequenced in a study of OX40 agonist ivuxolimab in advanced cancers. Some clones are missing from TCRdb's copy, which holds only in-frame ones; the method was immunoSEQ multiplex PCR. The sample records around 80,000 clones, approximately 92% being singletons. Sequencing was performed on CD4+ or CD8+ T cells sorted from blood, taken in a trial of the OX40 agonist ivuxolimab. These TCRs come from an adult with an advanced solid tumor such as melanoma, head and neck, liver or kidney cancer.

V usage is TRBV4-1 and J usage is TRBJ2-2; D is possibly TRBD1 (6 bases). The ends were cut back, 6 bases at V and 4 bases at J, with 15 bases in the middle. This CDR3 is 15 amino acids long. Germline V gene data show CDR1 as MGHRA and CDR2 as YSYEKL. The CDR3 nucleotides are TGCGCCAGCAGATTCACCGGGACATCCACCGGGGAGCTGTTTTTT. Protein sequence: CASRFTGTSTGELFF.

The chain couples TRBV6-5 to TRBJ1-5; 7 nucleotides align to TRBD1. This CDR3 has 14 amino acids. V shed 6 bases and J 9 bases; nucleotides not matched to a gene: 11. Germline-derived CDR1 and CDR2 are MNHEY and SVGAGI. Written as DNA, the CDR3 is TGTGCCAGCAGCCCTGGACAGGTTAGGGGGCCCCAGCATTTT. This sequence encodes CASSPGQVRGPQHF.